One sample yielded the 17 T cell receptor beta chains listed below, sequenced in a study of T cell changes during pregnancy in multiple sclerosis. Libraries were prepared by immunoSEQ multiplex PCR; TCRdb keeps only in-frame clonotypes and omits some of them. The data hold around 45,000 clones, with 75% to 90% observed a single time. This sample comprised CD8+ T cells from peripheral blood mononuclear cells, obtained in the second trimester of pregnancy. These receptors all stem from a female donor with multiple sclerosis, enrolled in a pregnancy study.

This clone has only one observation. J is TRBJ2-5 and V is TRBV18; D possibly corresponds to TRBD1 (5 bases). CDR3 length: 16 amino acids. V was cut by 2 bases and J by 5 bases, with 18 bases left in between. Germline values: CDR1 KGHSH, CDR2 LQKENI. The DNA of the CDR3 is TGTGCCAGCTCACCAAAAAGCGCCGCAGGGCTGGAGACCCAGTACTTC. Translation: CASSPKSAAGLETQYF.

The chain uses TRBV19 and TRBJ1-2, with 8 bases identical to TRBD1. The CDR3 loop spans 14 amino acids. The J segment lost 4 bases and the V segment lost 5 bases, leaving 6 bases of the junction unmatched. The germline V gene encodes CDR1 LNHDA and CDR2 SQIVND (reference sequence). The CDR3 DNA reads TGTGCCAGTAGTCCAGGGACAGGACCCTATGGCTACACCTTC. Protein sequence: CASSPGTGPYGYTF.

V is TRBV27 and J is TRBJ2-1, with 13 nucleotides matching TRBD2. The germline CDR1 and CDR2 sequences are MNHEY and SMNVEV (reference sequence). This CDR3 has 16 residues. Trimming at V came to 6 bases and at J to 2 bases, leaving 4 bases not matched to a gene. The CDR3 sequence is CASSRTSGSPYNEQFF. Written as DNA, the CDR3 is TGTGCCAGCAGCAGGACTAGCGGGAGTCCCTACAATGAGCAGTTCTTC.

The J gene is TRBJ1-1, the V gene TRBV19; maybe TRBD1 (5 bases). Germline V gene data show CDR1 as LNHDA and CDR2 as SQIVND (reference sequence). The CDR3 covers 16 residues. The V end lost 5 bases, the J end lost 0 bases, and 16 bases lay between the germline ends. The CDR3 DNA reads TGTGCCAGTAGTTCAACGAAAGGGGCGGTGAACACTGAAGCTTTCTTT. It translates to CASSSTKGAVNTEAFF.

This chain uses TRBV7-2 with TRBJ2-2, with D possibly TRBD2 on 7 matching bases. The CDR3 covers 14 residues. With 6 bases removed from V and 2 bases from J, the gap between germline ends came to 10 bases. Germline V CDR1 and CDR2: SGHTA, FQGNSA. The CDR3, as DNA: TGTGCCAGCAGGGGAGGGGGAAACACCGGGGAGCTGTTTTTT. Protein product: CASRGGGNTGELFF.

V is TRBV13 and J is TRBJ2-7; 10 bases fit TRBD1. The CDR3 consists of 15 residues. CDR1 PRHDT and CDR2 FYEKMQ come from the germline V gene (reference sequence). V lost 5 bases to trimming and J lost 4 bases; unmatched junction nucleotides: 8. DNA of the CDR3: TGTGCCAGCAGCCCCAGGACAGGGGGGGAATACGAGCAGTACTTC. Its translation is CASSPRTGGEYEQYF. Filled out from reference TRBV13 and TRBJ2-7, the complete variable domain reads AAGVIQSPRHLIKEKRETATLKCYPIPRHDTVYWYQQGPGQDPQFLISFYEKMQSDKGSIPDRFSAQQFSDYHSELNMSSLELGDSALYFCASSPRTGGEYEQYFGPGTRLTVT.

The chain links TRBV5-1 to TRBJ1-2; 9 bases fit TRBD1. V shed 4 bases, J shed 8 bases, and the junction held 21 bases outside the gene matches. CDR3 length equals 18 residues. CDR1 and CDR2 (germline): SGHRS, YFSETQ. The CDR3 DNA is TGCGCCAGCAGCCACGGGACAGGGAGGACGACATCTCTGGGCGGCTACACCTTC. Translation gives CASSHGTGRTTSLGGYTF.

The CDR3, as DNA: TGTGCCAGTAGTTTCCTAGCGGCTAGCACAGATACGCAGTATTTT. Its protein is CASSFLAASTDTQYF. The V gene is TRBV19, the J gene TRBJ2-3, with TRBD2 matching over 7 bases. The CDR3 is made up of 15 amino acids. Germline V gives CDR1 LNHDA, CDR2 SQIVND (reference sequence). J lost 0 bases, V lost 5 bases, and 5 bases had no gene match.

J is TRBJ2-1 and V is TRBV6-4; TRBD2 agrees at 10 bases. The V and J ends lost 3 bases and 9 bases, in that order; junction bases with no gene match: 8. Germline V gives CDR1 MRHNA, CDR2 SNTAGT. This CDR3 has 15 residues. In DNA form, the CDR3 reads TGTGCCAGCAGTGAATCAGCGGGGGGGCCGGGTGAGCAGTTCTTC. Translated, it gives CASSESAGGPGEQFF.

This clone was seen only once. The chain employs TRBV28 and TRBJ2-1; no definite D call. V shed 3 bases and J shed 5 bases, with 8 bases lying between them. The CDR3 loop spans 13 amino acids. Germline assignment: CDR1 MDHEN and CDR2 SYDVKM. The CDR3 nucleotides are TGTGCCAGCAGTTTTGCAGGTAACAATGAGCAGTTCTTC. Translated, it gives CASSFAGNNEQFF. Looking up the rest from reference TRBV28 and TRBJ2-1 gives the full variable domain: DVKVTQSSRYLVKRTGEKVFLECVQDMDHENMFWYRQDPGLGLRLIYFSYDVKMKEKGDIPEGYSVSREKKERFSLILESASTNQTSMYLCASSFAGNNEQFFGPGTRLTVL.

This clone was seen just once. The chain is built from TRBV4-1 and TRBJ1-1; tentative D call: TRBD1 (5 bases). The CDR3 is made up of 14 amino acids. The germline V gene encodes CDR1 MGHRA and CDR2 YSYEKL. The V and J ends lost 3 bases and 1 base respectively, with 9 bases between them. The CDR3 here is CASSQGLGNTEAFF. CDR3 in DNA: TGCGCCAGCAGCCAGGGACTGGGGAACACTGAAGCTTTCTTT.

The rearrangement uses TRBV29-1 and TRBJ2-1; TRBD2 is a possible D gene (5 bases). This CDR3 contains 17 residues. The germline V and J ends were trimmed by 1 base and 9 bases, with 25 bases remaining between them. CDR1 is SQVTM and CDR2 is ANQGSEA in the germline V gene. The CDR3 DNA is TGCAGCGTTGAAGGATCCGGGGAAACCCTTACAATGAGTGAGCAGTTCTTC. It codes for CSVEGSGETLTMSEQFF.

This chain uses TRBV19 with TRBJ2-7, with 9 bases fitting TRBD1. Germline loops: CDR1 LNHDA, CDR2 SQIVND (reference sequence). Trimming cost V 6 bases and J 4 bases; bases outside gene matches: 10. This CDR3 has 15 residues. CDR3 coding DNA: TGTGCCAGTAGCGATCCAGGACAGGGGCGGTACGAGCAGTACTTC. As protein: CASSDPGQGRYEQYF.

This chain links TRBV7-8 with TRBJ2-3, with D possibly TRBD2 on 5 matching bases. CDR1 SGHVS and CDR2 FQNEAQ come from the germline V gene. Trimming removed 3 bases at V and 6 bases at J, with 16 bases between. The CDR3 has 15 residues. CDR3 amino acids: CASSFSGAEADTQYF. The CDR3 DNA reads TGTGCCAGCAGCTTTAGTGGAGCGGAGGCGGATACGCAGTATTTT.

The chain joins TRBV18 to TRBJ2-1, with TRBD2 identical over 8 bases. CDR1 is KGHSH and CDR2 is LQKENI in the germline V gene. With V trimmed by 3 bases and J by 7 bases, 14 bases remained unmatched. CDR3 length: 17 amino acids. CDR3 bases: TGTGCCAGCTCACCCCTTGTCGGGGGGGGCCCCTTTAATGAGCAGTTCTTC. Its translation: CASSPLVGGGPFNEQFF.

The chain joins TRBV30 to TRBJ2-7; TRBD2 matches 10 bases. Germline V CDR1 and CDR2: GTSNPN, SVGIG (reference sequence). This CDR3 has 14 residues. Germline trimming cut 4 bases from V and 2 bases from J; bases unmatched to any gene: 5. The CDR3 region is CAWTAGTSAYEQYF. DNA of the CDR3: TGTGCCTGGACCGCCGGGACTAGCGCCTACGAGCAGTACTTC.

The J gene is TRBJ2-7, the V gene TRBV6-5; maybe TRBD1 (5 bases). V lost 6 bases and J 6 bases, leaving 21 bases between the germline ends. The CDR3 runs to 15 residues. Germline V gene sequence: CDR1 MNHEY, CDR2 SVGAGI. The CDR3 spells CASSQGAWGSSEQYF. The CDR3 DNA follows: TGTGCCAGCAGCCAGGGTGCCTGGGGCTCTTCCGAGCAGTACTTC.